This record concerns one TCR beta chain sequence. Its antigen is not yet known. This sequence may be a read error, since a much larger clone differs from it by one base. Libraries were built with 5' RACE. The sequencer was an Illumina HiSeq 2500. A second roughly 7 to 12 cycle PCR used a sample-barcoded 5' primer and a J-beta primer mix. A template-switch 5' adaptor carrying 12 random nucleotides introduced a unique molecular identifier onto each TCR beta cDNA molecule. Each sample yielded at least 3 million CDR3-containing paired-end reads. First-strand cDNA synthesis was performed from all RNA using the Mint cDNA synthesis kit, with priming by a TRBC-specific oligonucleotide. Following uracil-DNA glycosylase treatment, all cDNA underwent a first 18-cycle PCR with the universal primers M1SS and BC2_uni_R. Regarding the original processing steps: For normalization, 1 million high-quality reads, each with a distinct molecular identifier, were randomly selected from each sample. Reads sharing molecular identifiers were discarded rather than binned into consensus sequences. MiTCR, run with a Q25 quality threshold and the strictest error-elimination algorithm, handled CDR3 identification, clonotype clustering and error correction. A nonparametric unseen species model with Euler transformation was used to estimate lower-bound total TCR beta diversity. Using fastp trimming at Q25 and MiXCR clonotype assembly, TCRdb reanalyzed the public sequencing data and kept in-frame beta chains. For every CDR3 protein sequence, its rows merge into one entry that carries the most common genes and DNA. These V and J calls rely on TCRdb rather than the paper's analysis. The sample yields some 1.1 million distinct CDR3 sequences; more than 30% were counted once. Jointly, the top ten make up around 13% of the sample.

The entry originates in a study of blood T cells in healthy people across ages (dated by TCRdb to the mid-2010s). In terms of the full investigation: Template switching captured roughly one uniquely barcoded TCR beta cDNA molecule per two T cells in model experiments. The donors were split into four age groups: young (average about 15 years), middle-aged (roughly 39), aged (more than 60) and long-lived (under 90). Donors of different ages were randomly distributed across sequencing lanes to avoid experimental bias. For two donors (one aged 18 to 30 and one aged 80 or older), the study analyzed two additional independent replicas of 1 million unique cDNA reads from the same blood draw. The study measured age-related changes in TCR beta repertoire diversity using deep sequencing normalized with unique cDNA molecular identifiers. Results and caveats for the whole study, not just this receptor: The long-lived group showed more naive CD4+ T cells, fewer expanded clones and increased TCR diversity than the aged group, suggesting age selection. Because donor CMV infection status was unknown, age-related changes in expanded clonotypes were potentially confounded. Observed TCR beta diversity per million T cells fell roughly linearly with age, and a significant reduction was already apparent by age roughly 40. Because profiling used bulk unsorted PBMCs, naive and antigen-experienced compartments could not be compared conclusively. A strong correlation was found between observed TCR beta diversity and the percentage of naive T cells measured by flow cytometry. Total diversity estimates from one million sequenced T cells were considered lower bounds and underestimates.

The approximately 40 donors, aged about 6 to 100 years, were systemically healthy Caucasian individuals from Russia. About 9.1 milliliters of peripheral blood were collected from each donor into EDTA-treated Vacutainer tubes. PBMCs were isolated by Ficoll-Paque density-gradient centrifugation, with at least 6.5 million obtained per sample. Trizol reagent was used to extract total RNA from PBMCs, with at least 6 micrograms per sample. For every donor, flow cytometry on a PBMC aliquot measured the percentage of naive CD45RAhigh/CD27high T cells. This sequence was found in a man younger than 30 in good health. The sequenced material came from blood.

The bases are TGTGCCAGCAGTTTCCCTCCGGGGGCGTCCTACAATGAGCAGTACTTC. The encoded protein is CASSFPPGASYNEQYF. In this chain, TRBV12-3 or TRBV12-4 is recombined with TRBJ2-7; the D gene is perhaps TRBD1 or TRBD2, as each covers 6 bases. The junction carries 22 bases between V and J, which are trimmed by 3 bases and 7 bases respectively. Reading from cysteine to phenylalanine, the CDR3 counts 16 amino acids. This entry keeps only the CDR3 DNA: 48 bases, framed from base 1.